This T cell receptor beta chain was found in a study of PD-L1 blockade in urothelial cancer. Study-wide background: About nine tenths of the roughly 29 patients comprised males who had bladder-origin urothelial cancer. Chemotherapy regimens numbering 0 to 3 had been given to patients.

The sample's time point: pretreatment peripheral blood. V dropped 3 bases and J dropped 2; count of bases not matched to a gene: 10. Germline loops: CDR1 LNHDA, CDR2 SQIVND (reference sequence). The CDR3 has 17 amino acids. This clone showed up just once. The table came from immunoSEQ multiplex PCR; TCRdb's copy has only in-frame clones and leaves some out. This sample has tens of thousands of clones, with about 83% found just once. J is TRBJ2-7 and V is TRBV19; 10 bases are a match to TRBD2. The receptor was isolated from a woman between 70 and 85 years old with urothelial cancer. The sequenced sample was PBMCs, obtained around atezolizumab (anti-PD-L1) treatment. The CDR3 sequence: CASSISTSGDPAYEQYF. The DNA for the CDR3 is TGTGCCAGTAGTATCTCAACTAGCGGGGACCCAGCCTACGAGCAGTACTTC.